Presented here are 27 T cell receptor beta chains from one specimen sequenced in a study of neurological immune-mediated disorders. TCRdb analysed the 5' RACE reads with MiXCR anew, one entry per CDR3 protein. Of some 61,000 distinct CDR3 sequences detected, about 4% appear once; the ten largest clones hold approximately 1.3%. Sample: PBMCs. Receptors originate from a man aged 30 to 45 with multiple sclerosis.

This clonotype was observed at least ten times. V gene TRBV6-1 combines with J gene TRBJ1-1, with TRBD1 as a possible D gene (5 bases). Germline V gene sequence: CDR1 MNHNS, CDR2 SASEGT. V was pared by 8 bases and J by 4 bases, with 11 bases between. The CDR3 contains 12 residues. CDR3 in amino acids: CASYQGSTEAFF. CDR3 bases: TGTGCCAGCTATCAGGGAAGCACTGAAGCTTTCTTT.

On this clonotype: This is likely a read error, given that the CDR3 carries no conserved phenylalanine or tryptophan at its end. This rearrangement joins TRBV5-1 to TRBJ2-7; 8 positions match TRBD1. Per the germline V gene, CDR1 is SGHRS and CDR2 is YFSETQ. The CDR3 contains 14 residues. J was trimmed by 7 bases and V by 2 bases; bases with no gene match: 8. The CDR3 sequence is CASSLGQGNSEQYY. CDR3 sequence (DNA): TGCGCCAGCAGCTTAGGACAGGGAAACTCAGAGCAGTACTAC.

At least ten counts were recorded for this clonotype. CDR3 sequence (DNA): TGTGCCAGCTCAGGGACTAGCGGGATCCTCTCCTACGAGCAGTACTTC. It codes for CASSGTSGILSYEQYF. The genes are TRBV18 and TRBJ2-7, with 13 bases identical to TRBD2. From germline, CDR1 is KGHSH and CDR2 LQKENI. This CDR3 contains 16 residues. J gave up 0 bases and V 5 bases, and 4 bases lay outside the gene matches.

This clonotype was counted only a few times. The CDR3 is CASSFVQGGTEAFF. The CDR3 DNA follows: TGCGCCAGCAGCTTTGTACAGGGTGGGACTGAAGCTTTCTTT. The gene calls are TRBV5-1 and TRBJ1-1; perhaps TRBD1 as D (6 bases). Germline assignment: CDR1 SGHRS and CDR2 YFSETQ. This CDR3 is 14 amino acids long. V was shortened by 2 bases and J by 5 bases, with 13 bases between the two germline ends.

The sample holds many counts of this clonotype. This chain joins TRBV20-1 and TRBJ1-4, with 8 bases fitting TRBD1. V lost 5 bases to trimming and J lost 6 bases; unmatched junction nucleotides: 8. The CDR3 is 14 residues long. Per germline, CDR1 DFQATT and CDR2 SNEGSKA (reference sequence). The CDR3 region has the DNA TGCAGTGCTTCCAACACAGGGGGAGATGAAAAACTGTTTTTT. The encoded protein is CSASNTGGDEKLFF.

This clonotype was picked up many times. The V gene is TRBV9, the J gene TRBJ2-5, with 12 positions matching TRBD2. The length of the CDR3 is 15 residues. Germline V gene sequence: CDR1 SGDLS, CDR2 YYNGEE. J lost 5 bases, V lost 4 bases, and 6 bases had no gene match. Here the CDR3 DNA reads TGTGCCAGCAGCCCCCGGACTAGCGGGGCCGAGACCCAGTACTTC. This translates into CASSPRTSGAETQYF.

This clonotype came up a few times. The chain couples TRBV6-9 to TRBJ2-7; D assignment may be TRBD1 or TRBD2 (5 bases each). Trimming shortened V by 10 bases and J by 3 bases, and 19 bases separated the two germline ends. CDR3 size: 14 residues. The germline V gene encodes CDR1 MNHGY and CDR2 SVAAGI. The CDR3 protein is CATSGNRYGYEQYF. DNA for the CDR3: TGTGCCACCTCGGGGAACAGGTATGGCTACGAGCAGTACTTC.

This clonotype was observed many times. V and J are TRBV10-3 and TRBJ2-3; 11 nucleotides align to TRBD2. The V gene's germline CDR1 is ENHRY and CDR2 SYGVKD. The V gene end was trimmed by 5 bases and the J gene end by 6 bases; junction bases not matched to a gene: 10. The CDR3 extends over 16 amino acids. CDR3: CAISRPTSGAIDTQYF. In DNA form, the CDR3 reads TGTGCCATCAGTCGCCCGACTAGCGGGGCAATCGATACGCAGTATTTT.

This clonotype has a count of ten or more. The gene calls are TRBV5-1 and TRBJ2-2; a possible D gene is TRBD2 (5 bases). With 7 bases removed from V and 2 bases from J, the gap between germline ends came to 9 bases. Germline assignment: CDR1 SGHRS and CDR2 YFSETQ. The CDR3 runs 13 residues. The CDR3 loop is CASSSGNTGELFF. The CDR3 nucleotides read TGCGCCAGCTCCAGCGGCAACACCGGGGAGCTGTTTTTT.

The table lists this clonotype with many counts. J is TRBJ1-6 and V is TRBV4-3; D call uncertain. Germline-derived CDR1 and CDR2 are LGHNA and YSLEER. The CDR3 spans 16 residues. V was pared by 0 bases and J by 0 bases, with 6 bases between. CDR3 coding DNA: TGCGCCAGCAGCCAAGATACACGCTCCTATAATTCACCCCTCCACTTT. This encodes CASSQDTRSYNSPLHF.

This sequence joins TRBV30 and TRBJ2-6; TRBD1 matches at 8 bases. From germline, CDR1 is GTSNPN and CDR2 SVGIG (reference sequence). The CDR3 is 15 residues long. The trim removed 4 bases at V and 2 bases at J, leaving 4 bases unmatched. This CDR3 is CAWTATGAGANVLTF. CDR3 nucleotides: TGTGCCTGGACCGCGACAGGGGCTGGGGCCAACGTCCTGACTTTC.

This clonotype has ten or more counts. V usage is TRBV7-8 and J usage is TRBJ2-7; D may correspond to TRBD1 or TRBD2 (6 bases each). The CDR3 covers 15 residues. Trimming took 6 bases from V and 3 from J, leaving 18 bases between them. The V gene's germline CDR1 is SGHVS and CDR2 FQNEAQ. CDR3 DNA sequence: TGTGCCAGCAGTCCCCGGGGGCCGGATCTCTACGAGCAGTACTTC. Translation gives CASSPRGPDLYEQYF.

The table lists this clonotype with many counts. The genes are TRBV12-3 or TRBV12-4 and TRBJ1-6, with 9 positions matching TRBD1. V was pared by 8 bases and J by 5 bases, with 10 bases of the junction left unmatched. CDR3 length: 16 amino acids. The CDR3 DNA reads TGTGCCAGCCGCTCCGGGACAGGGCGACATAATTCACCCCTCCACTTT. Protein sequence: CASRSGTGRHNSPLHF.

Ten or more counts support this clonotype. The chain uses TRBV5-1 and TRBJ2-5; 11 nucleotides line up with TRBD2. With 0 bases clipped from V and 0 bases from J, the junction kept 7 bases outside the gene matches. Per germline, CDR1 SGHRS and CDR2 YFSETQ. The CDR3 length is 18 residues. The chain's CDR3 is CASSLVSSGGPDQETQYF. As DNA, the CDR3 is TGCGCCAGCAGCTTGGTCTCTAGCGGGGGGCCAGACCAAGAGACCCAGTACTTC.

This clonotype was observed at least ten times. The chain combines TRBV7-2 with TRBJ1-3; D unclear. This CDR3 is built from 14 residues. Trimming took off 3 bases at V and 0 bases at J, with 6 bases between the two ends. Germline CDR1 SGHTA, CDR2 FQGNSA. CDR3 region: CASSFPSSGNTIYF. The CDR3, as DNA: TGTGCCAGCAGCTTTCCGAGCTCTGGAAACACCATATATTTT.

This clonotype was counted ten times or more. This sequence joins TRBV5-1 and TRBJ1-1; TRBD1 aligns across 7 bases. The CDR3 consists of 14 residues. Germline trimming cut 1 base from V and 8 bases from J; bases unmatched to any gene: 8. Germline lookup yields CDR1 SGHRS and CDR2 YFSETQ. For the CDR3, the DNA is TGCGCCAGCAGCTTGTGGGGACAGACAGGAGAAGCTTTCTTT. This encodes CASSLWGQTGEAFF.

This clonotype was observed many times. The CDR3 DNA reads TGTGCCAGCAGTCGGACAGGGGGCGCTTTGGGCTATGGCTACACCTTC. As protein: CASSRTGGALGYGYTF. The chain couples TRBV3-1 to TRBJ1-2; 11 bases are a match to TRBD1. CDR1 and CDR2 from the germline V gene are LGHDT and YNNKEL (reference sequence). The CDR3 extends over 16 amino acids. Losses at the gene ends were 6 bases for V and 4 bases for J; bases not matched to a gene: 10. Together with reference TRBV3-1 and TRBJ1-2, the CDR3 gives the full variable domain: DTAVSQTPKYLVTQMGNDKSIKCEQNLGHDTMYWYKQDSKKFLKIMFSYNNKELIINETVPNRFSPKSPDKAHLNLHINSLELGDSAVYFCASSRTGGALGYGYTFGSGTRLTVV.

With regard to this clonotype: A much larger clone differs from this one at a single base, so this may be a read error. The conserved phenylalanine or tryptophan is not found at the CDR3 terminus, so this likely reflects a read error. CDR3 bases: TGTGCCACCAGTGCTAGCACAGATACGCAGTATATT. Its protein product is CATSASTDTQYI. This rearrangement joins TRBV15 to TRBJ2-3; D not certain. The V and J ends lost 6 bases and 0 bases respectively, with 4 bases between them. CDR3 length: 12 residues. Germline CDR1 LNHNV, CDR2 YYDKDF (reference sequence).

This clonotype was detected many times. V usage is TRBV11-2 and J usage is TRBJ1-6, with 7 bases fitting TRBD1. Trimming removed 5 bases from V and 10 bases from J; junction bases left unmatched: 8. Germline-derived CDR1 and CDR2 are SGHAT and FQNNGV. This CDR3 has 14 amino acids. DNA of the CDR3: TGTGCCAGCAGCACACGACAGGGCTGGTCACCCCTCCACTTT. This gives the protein CASSTRQGWSPLHF.

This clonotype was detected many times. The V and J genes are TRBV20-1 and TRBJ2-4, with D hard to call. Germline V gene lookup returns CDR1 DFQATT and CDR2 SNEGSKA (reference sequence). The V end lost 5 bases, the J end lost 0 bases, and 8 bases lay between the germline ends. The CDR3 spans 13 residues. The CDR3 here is CSAPRVAKNIQYF. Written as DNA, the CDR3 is TGCAGTGCTCCACGGGTAGCCAAAAACATTCAGTACTTC.

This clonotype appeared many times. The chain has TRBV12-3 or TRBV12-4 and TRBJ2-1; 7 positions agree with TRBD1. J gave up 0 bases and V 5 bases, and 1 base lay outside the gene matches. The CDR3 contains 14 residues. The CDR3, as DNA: TGTGCCAGCAGTCCAGGGGGCTCCTACAATGAGCAGTTCTTC. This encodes CASSPGGSYNEQFF.

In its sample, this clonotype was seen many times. CDR3: CASSADGSYEQYF. The CDR3 DNA is TGTGCCAGCAGCGCGGACGGATCCTACGAGCAGTACTTC. This chain connects TRBV9 to TRBJ2-7, with D unclear. The CDR3 consists of 13 residues. Trimming took 3 bases from V and 1 from J, leaving 8 bases between them. Germline V gene sequence: CDR1 SGDLS, CDR2 YYNGEE.

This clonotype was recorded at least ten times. CDR3 amino acids: CASSFTARNTEAFF. The CDR3 DNA reads as TGTGCCAGCAGTTTCACAGCTCGGAACACTGAAGCTTTCTTT. The rearrangement uses TRBV12-3 or TRBV12-4 and TRBJ1-1; D is ambiguous. Trimming shortened V by 3 bases and J by 1 base, and 9 bases separated the two germline ends. The CDR3 totals 14 residues.

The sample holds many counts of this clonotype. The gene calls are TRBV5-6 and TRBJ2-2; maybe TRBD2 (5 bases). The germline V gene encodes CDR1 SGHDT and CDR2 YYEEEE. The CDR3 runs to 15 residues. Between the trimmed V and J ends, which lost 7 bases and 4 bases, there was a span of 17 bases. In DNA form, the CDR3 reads TGTGCCAGCGGGAGACTACTTTCGTTCACCGGGGAGCTGTTTTTT. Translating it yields CASGRLLSFTGELFF.

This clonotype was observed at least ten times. CDR3 region: CASSPPLGGSYNEQFF. CDR3 nucleotides: TGTGCCAGCAGCCCACCACTAGGGGGGTCCTACAATGAGCAGTTCTTC. The chain has TRBV9 and TRBJ2-1; possibly TRBD1 or TRBD2 for D (6 bases each). Germline CDR1 SGDLS, CDR2 YYNGEE. Trimming left V 4 bases short and J 1 base short, with 15 bases between. The CDR3 extends over 16 amino acids.

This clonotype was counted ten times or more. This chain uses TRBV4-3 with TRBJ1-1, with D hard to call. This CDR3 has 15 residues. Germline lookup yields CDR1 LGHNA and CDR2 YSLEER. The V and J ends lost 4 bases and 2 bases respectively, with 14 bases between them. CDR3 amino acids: CASSPSTETNTEAFF. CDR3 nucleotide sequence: TGCGCCAGCAGCCCATCAACAGAAACAAACACTGAAGCTTTCTTT.

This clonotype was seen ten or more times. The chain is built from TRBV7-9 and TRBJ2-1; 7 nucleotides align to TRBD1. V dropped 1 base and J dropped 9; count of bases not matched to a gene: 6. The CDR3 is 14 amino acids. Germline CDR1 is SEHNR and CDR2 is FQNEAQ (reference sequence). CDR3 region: CASSLDTGVGEQFF. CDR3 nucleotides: TGTGCCAGCAGCTTAGATACAGGGGTCGGTGAGCAGTTCTTC.